A selection of T cell receptor beta chains follows, all from one sample in a study of identical twins. Each CDR3 protein gets one entry after TCRdb re-called the 5' RACE reads with MiXCR. The repertoire holds 400,000 or so distinct CDR3 sequences, with approximately 10% as singletons. The material sequenced was naive T cells sorted from blood. These receptors all stem from a woman aged 45-59 years in good health. CDR3s include the opening cysteine and the closing phenylalanine or tryptophan. Fields, in order: J gene, V gene, D gene, clone size, CDR3 protein, CDR3 DNA. The D gene is left open where the match is weak. Clone size is shown for a subset of rows, as once, few, many or a class of expanded clone.

J gene: TRBJ1-4; V gene: TRBV7-9; D gene: -; clone size: -; CDR3 protein: CASSPSAGTEKLFF; CDR3 DNA: TGTGCCAGCTCCCCATCGGCAGGAACTGAAAAACTGTTTTTT
J gene: TRBJ2-2; V gene: TRBV7-3; D gene: TRBD2; clone size: -; CDR3 protein: CASSPRGAGGLTGELFF; CDR3 DNA: TGTGCCAGCAGCCCCCGGGGAGCGGGAGGGCTCACCGGGGAGCTGTTTTTT
J gene: TRBJ1-1; V gene: TRBV7-6; D gene: -; clone size: -; CDR3 protein: CASSSKGDTEAFF; CDR3 DNA: TGTGCCAGCAGCTCTAAGGGGGACACCGAAGCTTTCTTT
J gene: TRBJ2-6; V gene: TRBV7-9; D gene: TRBD1; clone size: -; CDR3 protein: CASSLLTGRGPGANVLTF; CDR3 DNA: TGTGCCAGCAGCTTATTAACGGGCAGGGGGCCTGGGGCCAACGTCCTGACTTTC
J gene: TRBJ1-5; V gene: TRBV11-2; D gene: -; clone size: few; CDR3 protein: CASSLTPGGYNQPQHF; CDR3 DNA: TGTGCCAGCAGCTTAACCCCGGGTGGCTATAATCAGCCCCAGCATTTT
J gene: TRBJ2-5; V gene: TRBV12-3/TRBV12-4; D gene: -; clone size: few; CDR3 protein: CASSLGWRGETQYF; CDR3 DNA: TGTGCCAGCAGTTTAGGGTGGAGGGGTGAGACCCAGTACTTC
J gene: TRBJ2-2; V gene: TRBV5-6; D gene: -; clone size: many; CDR3 protein: CASSLTANTGELFF; CDR3 DNA: TGTGCCAGCAGCTTGACAGCGAACACCGGGGAGCTGTTTTTT
J gene: TRBJ1-4; V gene: TRBV24-1; D gene: -; clone size: few; CDR3 protein: CATSDQDRSELFF; CDR3 DNA: TGTGCCACCAGTGACCAAGACAGGTCTGAACTGTTTTTT
J gene: TRBJ1-3; V gene: TRBV12-3/TRBV12-4; D gene: -; clone size: -; CDR3 protein: CASSFPLTAGNTIYF; CDR3 DNA: TGTGCCAGCAGTTTCCCCCTGACAGCTGGAAACACCATATATTTT
J gene: TRBJ2-1; V gene: TRBV11-3; D gene: -; clone size: -; CDR3 protein: CASSRGPDNEQFF; CDR3 DNA: TGTGCCAGCAGCAGAGGACCAGACAATGAGCAGTTCTTC
J gene: TRBJ2-1; V gene: TRBV5-1; D gene: -; clone size: few; CDR3 protein: CASSLGLVEQFF; CDR3 DNA: TGCGCCAGCAGCTTGGGCCTGGTTGAGCAGTTCTTC
J gene: TRBJ1-2; V gene: TRBV4-1; D gene: -; clone size: -; CDR3 protein: CASSQTSGRGPLDYGYTF; CDR3 DNA: TGCGCCAGCAGCCAAACTTCCGGAAGGGGTCCCCTTGACTATGGCTACACCTTC
J gene: TRBJ2-5; V gene: TRBV20-1; D gene: -; clone size: -; CDR3 protein: CSARDYERQETQYF; CDR3 DNA: TGCAGTGCTAGAGATTATGAGCGGCAAGAGACCCAGTACTTC
J gene: TRBJ2-1; V gene: TRBV7-8; D gene: -; clone size: few; CDR3 protein: CASSLARVLISSYNEQFF; CDR3 DNA: TGTGCCAGCAGCTTAGCGCGGGTGCTGATAAGCTCCTACAATGAGCAGTTCTTC
J gene: TRBJ2-1; V gene: TRBV10-3; D gene: -; clone size: many; CDR3 protein: CAISESLGSSYNEQFF; CDR3 DNA: TGTGCCATCAGTGAGTCGCTGGGGAGCTCCTACAATGAGCAGTTCTTC
J gene: TRBJ2-1; V gene: TRBV6-2/TRBV6-3; D gene: TRBD2; clone size: few; CDR3 protein: CASTASGISYNEQFF; CDR3 DNA: TGTGCCAGCACCGCTAGCGGAATATCCTACAATGAGCAGTTCTTC
J gene: TRBJ2-3; V gene: TRBV7-9; D gene: TRBD2; clone size: many; CDR3 protein: CASRNFAGGSTDTQYF; CDR3 DNA: TGTGCCAGCAGGAATTTCGCGGGAGGTAGCACAGATACGCAGTATTTT
J gene: TRBJ1-6; V gene: TRBV20-1; D gene: TRBD1; clone size: -; CDR3 protein: CSATPGTGNNSPLHF; CDR3 DNA: TGCAGTGCGACCCCCGGGACAGGGAATAATTCACCCCTCCACTTT
J gene: TRBJ2-1; V gene: TRBV9; D gene: -; clone size: few; CDR3 protein: CASSETLGINEQFF; CDR3 DNA: TGTGCCAGCAGCGAGACCCTCGGGATCAATGAGCAGTTCTTC
J gene: TRBJ2-2; V gene: TRBV4-1; D gene: TRBD2; clone size: -; CDR3 protein: CASSRGTSETGELFF; CDR3 DNA: TGCGCCAGCAGCCGAGGGACTAGTGAGACCGGGGAGCTGTTTTTT
J gene: TRBJ2-1; V gene: TRBV5-1; D gene: -; clone size: many; CDR3 protein: CASSPRSSYNEQFF; CDR3 DNA: TGCGCCAGCAGCCCCAGGAGCTCCTACAATGAGCAGTTCTTC
J gene: TRBJ1-2; V gene: TRBV11-3; D gene: -; clone size: few; CDR3 protein: CASRGELSGYTF; CDR3 DNA: TGTGCTTCCAGGGGAGAACTAAGTGGCTACACCTTC
J gene: TRBJ1-4; V gene: TRBV7-9; D gene: -; clone size: many; CDR3 protein: CASSSDGEPNEKLFF; CDR3 DNA: TGTGCCAGCAGCTCCGACGGAGAACCTAATGAAAAACTGTTTTTT
J gene: TRBJ1-2; V gene: TRBV7-9; D gene: TRBD1; clone size: many; CDR3 protein: CASSFGQGAIYGYTF; CDR3 DNA: TGTGCCAGCAGCTTTGGACAGGGGGCAATTTATGGCTACACCTTC
J gene: TRBJ2-1; V gene: TRBV19; D gene: -; clone size: -; CDR3 protein: CASSPRLIYNEQFF; CDR3 DNA: TGTGCCAGTAGTCCCCGCCTAATCTACAATGAGCAGTTCTTC
J gene: TRBJ2-5; V gene: TRBV5-1; D gene: TRBD1; clone size: -; CDR3 protein: CASSPQTGQETQYF; CDR3 DNA: TGCGCCAGCAGCCCCCAGACAGGGCAAGAGACCCAGTACTTC
J gene: TRBJ2-7; V gene: TRBV3-1; D gene: TRBD2; clone size: many; CDR3 protein: CASSLSLALDEQYF; CDR3 DNA: TGTGCCAGCAGCCTGTCACTAGCGCTAGACGAGCAGTACTTC
J gene: TRBJ2-6; V gene: TRBV5-1; D gene: -; clone size: -; CDR3 protein: CASTPVEGRPSGANVLTF; CDR3 DNA: TGCGCCAGCACTCCCGTAGAGGGACGGCCCTCTGGGGCCAACGTCCTGACTTTC
J gene: TRBJ2-1; V gene: TRBV10-3; D gene: TRBD2; clone size: many; CDR3 protein: CATAPSGRDEQFF; CDR3 DNA: TGTGCCACCGCGCCTAGCGGTAGAGATGAGCAGTTCTTC
J gene: TRBJ2-7; V gene: TRBV6-5; D gene: -; clone size: -; CDR3 protein: CASSTRGGEQYF; CDR3 DNA: TGTGCCAGCAGTACCCGGGGTGGCGAGCAGTACTTC
J gene: TRBJ2-7; V gene: TRBV4-1; D gene: TRBD2; clone size: few; CDR3 protein: CASSQAFGTSYEQYF; CDR3 DNA: TGCGCCAGCAGCCAAGCATTCGGGACTAGCTACGAGCAGTACTTC
J gene: TRBJ2-1; V gene: TRBV11-2; D gene: -; clone size: -; CDR3 protein: CASNPGPPRDEQFF; CDR3 DNA: TGTGCCAGCAATCCCGGGCCCCCCAGGGATGAGCAGTTCTTC
J gene: TRBJ2-1; V gene: TRBV5-1; D gene: -; clone size: many; CDR3 protein: CASSLAGIEQFF; CDR3 DNA: TGCGCCAGCAGCTTGGCCGGGATTGAGCAGTTCTTC
J gene: TRBJ1-5; V gene: TRBV4-1; D gene: -; clone size: few; CDR3 protein: CASSPSGTTMDQPQHF; CDR3 DNA: TGCGCCAGCAGCCCCTCGGGGACGACGATGGATCAGCCCCAGCATTTT
J gene: TRBJ2-1; V gene: TRBV2; D gene: -; clone size: few; CDR3 protein: CASSEAGGGASYNEQFF; CDR3 DNA: TGTGCCAGCAGTGAAGCGGGAGGCGGGGCCTCCTACAATGAGCAGTTCTTC
J gene: TRBJ2-3; V gene: TRBV20-1; D gene: TRBD2; clone size: -; CDR3 protein: CSARGIEAGGPVNTQYF; CDR3 DNA: TGCAGTGCTAGAGGTATAGAAGCGGGAGGGCCGGTGAATACGCAGTATTTT
J gene: TRBJ2-3; V gene: TRBV5-1; D gene: TRBD2; clone size: many; CDR3 protein: CASSLSGLGTDTQYF; CDR3 DNA: TGCGCCAGCAGCCTTAGCGGGCTAGGCACAGATACGCAGTATTTT
J gene: TRBJ2-2; V gene: TRBV14; D gene: -; clone size: -; CDR3 protein: CASSQVYAGELFF; CDR3 DNA: TGTGCCAGCAGCCAAGTCTACGCCGGGGAGCTGTTTTTT
J gene: TRBJ2-1; V gene: TRBV29-1; D gene: -; clone size: -; CDR3 protein: CSAGATEQFF; CDR3 DNA: TGCAGCGCCGGAGCGACTGAGCAGTTCTTC
J gene: TRBJ2-7; V gene: TRBV20-1; D gene: -; clone size: few; CDR3 protein: CSARGDRPPYEQYF; CDR3 DNA: TGCAGTGCTAGAGGGGACCGCCCCCCCTACGAGCAGTACTTC
J gene: TRBJ1-2; V gene: TRBV29-1; D gene: -; clone size: -; CDR3 protein: CSVEGEGGYTF; CDR3 DNA: TGCAGCGTTGAAGGAGAGGGTGGCTACACCTTC
J gene: TRBJ2-7; V gene: TRBV5-6; D gene: TRBD1; clone size: few; CDR3 protein: CASSFAGTGVSDEQYF; CDR3 DNA: TGTGCCAGCAGCTTTGCCGGGACAGGGGTTTCAGACGAGCAGTACTTC
J gene: TRBJ2-7; V gene: TRBV5-1; D gene: -; clone size: many; CDR3 protein: CASSLGEREQYF; CDR3 DNA: TGCGCCAGCAGCTTGGGTGAGAGGGAGCAGTACTTC
J gene: TRBJ1-2; V gene: TRBV29-1; D gene: -; clone size: many; CDR3 protein: CSVDKGDYGYTF; CDR3 DNA: TGCAGCGTTGACAAGGGGGACTATGGCTACACCTTC
J gene: TRBJ2-7; V gene: TRBV5-6; D gene: -; clone size: few; CDR3 protein: CASSLVSTYEQYF; CDR3 DNA: TGTGCCAGCAGCTTGGTCAGTACCTACGAGCAGTACTTC
J gene: TRBJ2-2; V gene: TRBV5-1; D gene: -; clone size: -; CDR3 protein: CASSPPRKERVTGELFF; CDR3 DNA: TGCGCCAGCAGCCCCCCTCGGAAGGAGCGGGTCACCGGGGAGCTGTTTTTT
J gene: TRBJ2-1; V gene: TRBV18; D gene: -; clone size: -; CDR3 protein: CASSPPGSALGNEQFF; CDR3 DNA: TGTGCCAGCTCACCCCCCGGTTCGGCTCTTGGCAATGAGCAGTTCTTC
J gene: TRBJ1-1; V gene: TRBV5-1; D gene: TRBD1; clone size: -; CDR3 protein: CASSYLTGGDTEAFF; CDR3 DNA: TGCGCCAGCAGCTACCTGACAGGGGGGGACACTGAAGCTTTCTTT
J gene: TRBJ2-7; V gene: TRBV6-5; D gene: -; clone size: -; CDR3 protein: CASSWGPARYEQYF; CDR3 DNA: TGTGCCAGCAGTTGGGGGCCCGCACGCTACGAGCAGTACTTC